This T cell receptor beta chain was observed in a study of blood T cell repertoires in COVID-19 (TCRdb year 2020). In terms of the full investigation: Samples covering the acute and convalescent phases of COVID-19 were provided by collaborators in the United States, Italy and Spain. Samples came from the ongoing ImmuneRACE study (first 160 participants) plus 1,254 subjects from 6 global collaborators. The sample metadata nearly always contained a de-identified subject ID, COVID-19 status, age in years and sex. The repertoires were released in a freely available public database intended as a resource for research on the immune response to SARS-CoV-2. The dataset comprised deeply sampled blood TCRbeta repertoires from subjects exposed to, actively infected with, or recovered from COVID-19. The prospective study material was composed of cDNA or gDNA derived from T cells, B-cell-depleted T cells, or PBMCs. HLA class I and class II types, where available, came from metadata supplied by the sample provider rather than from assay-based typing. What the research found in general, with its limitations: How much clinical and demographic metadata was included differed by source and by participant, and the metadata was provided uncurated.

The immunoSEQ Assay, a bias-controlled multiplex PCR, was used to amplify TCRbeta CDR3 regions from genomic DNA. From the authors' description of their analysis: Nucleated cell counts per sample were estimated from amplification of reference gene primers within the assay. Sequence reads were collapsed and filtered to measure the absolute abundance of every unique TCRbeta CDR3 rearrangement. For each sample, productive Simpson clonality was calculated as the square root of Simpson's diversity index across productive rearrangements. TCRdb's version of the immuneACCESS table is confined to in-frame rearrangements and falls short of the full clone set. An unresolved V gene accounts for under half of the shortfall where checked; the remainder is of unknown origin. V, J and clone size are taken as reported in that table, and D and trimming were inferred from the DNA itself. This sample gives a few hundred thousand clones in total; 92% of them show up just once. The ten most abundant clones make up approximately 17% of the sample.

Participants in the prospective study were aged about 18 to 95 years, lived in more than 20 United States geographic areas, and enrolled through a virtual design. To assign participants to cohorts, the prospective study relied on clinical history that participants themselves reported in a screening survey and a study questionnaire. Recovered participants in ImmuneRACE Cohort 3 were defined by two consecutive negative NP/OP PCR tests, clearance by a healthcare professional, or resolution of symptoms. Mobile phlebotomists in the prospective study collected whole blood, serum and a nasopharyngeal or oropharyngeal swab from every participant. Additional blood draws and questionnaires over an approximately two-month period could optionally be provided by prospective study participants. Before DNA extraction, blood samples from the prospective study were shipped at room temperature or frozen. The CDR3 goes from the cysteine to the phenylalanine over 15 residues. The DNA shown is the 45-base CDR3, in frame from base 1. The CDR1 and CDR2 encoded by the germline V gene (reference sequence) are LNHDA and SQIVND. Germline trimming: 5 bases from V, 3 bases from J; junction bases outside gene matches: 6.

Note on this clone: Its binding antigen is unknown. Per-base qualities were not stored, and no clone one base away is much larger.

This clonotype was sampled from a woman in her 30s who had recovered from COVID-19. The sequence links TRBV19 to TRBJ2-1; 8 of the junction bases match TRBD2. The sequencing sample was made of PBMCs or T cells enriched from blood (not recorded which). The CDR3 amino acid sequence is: CASSGSTSGYNEQFF. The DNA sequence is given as TGTGCCAGTAGTGGGAGTACTAGCGGCTACAATGAGCAGTTCTTC.